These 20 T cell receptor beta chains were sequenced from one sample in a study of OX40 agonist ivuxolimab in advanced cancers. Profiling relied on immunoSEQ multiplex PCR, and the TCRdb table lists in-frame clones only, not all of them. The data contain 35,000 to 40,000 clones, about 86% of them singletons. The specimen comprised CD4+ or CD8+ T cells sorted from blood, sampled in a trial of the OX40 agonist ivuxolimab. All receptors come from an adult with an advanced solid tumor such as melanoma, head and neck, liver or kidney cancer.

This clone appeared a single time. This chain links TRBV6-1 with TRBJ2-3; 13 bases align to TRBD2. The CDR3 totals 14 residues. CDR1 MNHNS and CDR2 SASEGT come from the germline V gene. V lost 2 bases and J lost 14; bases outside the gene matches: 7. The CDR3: CASSERLAGGYTYF. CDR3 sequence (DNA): TGTGCCAGCAGTGAACGACTAGCGGGGGGCTATACGTATTTT.

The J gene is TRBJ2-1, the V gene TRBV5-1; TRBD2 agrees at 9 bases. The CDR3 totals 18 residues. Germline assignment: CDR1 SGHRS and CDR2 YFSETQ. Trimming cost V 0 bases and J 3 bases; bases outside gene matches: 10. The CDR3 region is CASSLGLLAGVYYNEQFF. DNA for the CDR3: TGCGCCAGCAGCTTGGGTCTTTTAGCGGGGGTGTACTACAATGAGCAGTTCTTC.

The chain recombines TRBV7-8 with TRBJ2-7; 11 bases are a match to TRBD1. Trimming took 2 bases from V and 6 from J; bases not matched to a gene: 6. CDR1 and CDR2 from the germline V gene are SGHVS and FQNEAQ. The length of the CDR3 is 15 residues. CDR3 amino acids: CASSLSGQGAFEQYF. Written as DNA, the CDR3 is TGTGCCAGCAGCTTATCAGGACAGGGGGCTTTCGAGCAGTACTTC.

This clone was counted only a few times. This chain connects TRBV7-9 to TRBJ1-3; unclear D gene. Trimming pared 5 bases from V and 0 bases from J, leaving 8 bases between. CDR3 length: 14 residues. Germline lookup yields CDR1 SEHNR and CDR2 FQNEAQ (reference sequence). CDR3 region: CASSARGSGNTIYF. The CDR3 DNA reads TGTGCCAGCAGCGCCCGGGGCTCTGGAAACACCATATATTTT.

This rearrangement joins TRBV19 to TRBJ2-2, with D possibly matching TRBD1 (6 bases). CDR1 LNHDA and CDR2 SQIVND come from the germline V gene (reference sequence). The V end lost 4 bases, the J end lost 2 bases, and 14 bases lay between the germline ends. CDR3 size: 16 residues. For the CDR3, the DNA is TGTGCCAGTAGTACAAAAGGGGACACAAACACCGGGGAGCTGTTTTTT. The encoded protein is CASSTKGDTNTGELFF.

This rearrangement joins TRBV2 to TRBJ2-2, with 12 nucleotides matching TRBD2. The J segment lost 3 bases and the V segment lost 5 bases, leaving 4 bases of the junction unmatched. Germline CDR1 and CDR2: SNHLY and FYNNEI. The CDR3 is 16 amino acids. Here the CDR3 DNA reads TGTGCCAGCAGTCCAACTAGCGGGGGGTACACCGGGGAGCTGTTTTTT. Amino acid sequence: CASSPTSGGYTGELFF.

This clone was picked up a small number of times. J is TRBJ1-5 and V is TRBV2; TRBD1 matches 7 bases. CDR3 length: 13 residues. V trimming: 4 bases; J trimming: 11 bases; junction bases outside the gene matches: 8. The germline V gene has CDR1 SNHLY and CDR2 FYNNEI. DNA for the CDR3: TGTGCCAGCAGTGTTGCAGGGGGAGCGACCCAGCATTTT. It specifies CASSVAGGATQHF.

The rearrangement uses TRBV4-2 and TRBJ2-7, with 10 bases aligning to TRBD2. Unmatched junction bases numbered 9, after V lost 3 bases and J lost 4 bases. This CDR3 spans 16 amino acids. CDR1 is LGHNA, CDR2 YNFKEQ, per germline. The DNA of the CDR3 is TGTGCCAGCAGCCAGGGGACTAGCGATGGGGCTTACGAGCAGTACTTC. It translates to CASSQGTSDGAYEQYF.

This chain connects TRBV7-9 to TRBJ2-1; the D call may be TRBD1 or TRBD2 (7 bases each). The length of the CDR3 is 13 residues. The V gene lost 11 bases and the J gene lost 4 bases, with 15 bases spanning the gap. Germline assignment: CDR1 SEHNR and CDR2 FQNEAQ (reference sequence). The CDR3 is CAGSGGVYNEQFF. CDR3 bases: TGTGCCGGGTCAGGGGGGGTTTACAATGAGCAGTTCTTC.

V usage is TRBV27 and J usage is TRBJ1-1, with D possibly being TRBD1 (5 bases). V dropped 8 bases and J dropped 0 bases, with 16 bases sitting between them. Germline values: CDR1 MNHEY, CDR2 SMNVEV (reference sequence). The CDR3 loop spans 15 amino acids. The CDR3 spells CASRTLTGMNTEAFF. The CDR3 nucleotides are TGTGCCAGCCGGACATTGACGGGAATGAACACTGAAGCTTTCTTT.

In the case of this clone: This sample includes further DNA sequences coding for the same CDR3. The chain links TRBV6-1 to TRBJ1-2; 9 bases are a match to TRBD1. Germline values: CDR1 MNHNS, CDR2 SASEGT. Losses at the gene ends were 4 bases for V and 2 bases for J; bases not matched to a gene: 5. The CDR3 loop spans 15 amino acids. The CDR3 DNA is TGTGCCAGCAGTGGGGCGACAGGGGGGAACTATGGCTACACCTTC. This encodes CASSGATGGNYGYTF.

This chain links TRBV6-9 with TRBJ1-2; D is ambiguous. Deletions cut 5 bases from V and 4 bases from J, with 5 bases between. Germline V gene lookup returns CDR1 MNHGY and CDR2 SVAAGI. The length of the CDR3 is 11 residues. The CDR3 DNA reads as TGTGCCAGCAGTAGTAGCTATGGCTACACCTTC. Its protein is CASSSSYGYTF.

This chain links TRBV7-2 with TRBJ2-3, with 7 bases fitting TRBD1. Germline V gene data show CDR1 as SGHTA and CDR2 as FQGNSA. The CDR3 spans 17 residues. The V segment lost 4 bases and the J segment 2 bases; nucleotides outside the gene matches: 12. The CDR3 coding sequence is TGTGCCAGCAGCTCAAGGGCTGGCAGGGGGTACACAGATACGCAGTATTTT. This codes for CASSSRAGRGYTDTQYF.

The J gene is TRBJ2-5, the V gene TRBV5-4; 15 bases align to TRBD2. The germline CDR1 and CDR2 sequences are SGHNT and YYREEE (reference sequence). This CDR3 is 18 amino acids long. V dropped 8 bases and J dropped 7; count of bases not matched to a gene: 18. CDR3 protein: CARLCGLAGGRSAGTQYF. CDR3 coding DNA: TGTGCCAGGTTATGCGGACTAGCGGGGGGGCGATCGGCGGGGACCCAGTACTTC.

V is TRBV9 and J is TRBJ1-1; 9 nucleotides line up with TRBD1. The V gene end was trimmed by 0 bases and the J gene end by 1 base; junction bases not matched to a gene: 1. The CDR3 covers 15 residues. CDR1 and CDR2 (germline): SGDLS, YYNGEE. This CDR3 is CASSVATGGNTEAFF. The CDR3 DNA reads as TGTGCCAGCAGCGTAGCGACAGGGGGGAACACTGAAGCTTTCTTT.

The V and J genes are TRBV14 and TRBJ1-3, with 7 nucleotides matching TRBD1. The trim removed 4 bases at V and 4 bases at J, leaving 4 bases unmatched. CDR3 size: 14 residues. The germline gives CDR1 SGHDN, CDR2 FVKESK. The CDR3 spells CASSLGTAGNTIYF. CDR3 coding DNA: TGTGCCAGCAGCCTCGGGACAGCCGGAAACACCATATATTTT.

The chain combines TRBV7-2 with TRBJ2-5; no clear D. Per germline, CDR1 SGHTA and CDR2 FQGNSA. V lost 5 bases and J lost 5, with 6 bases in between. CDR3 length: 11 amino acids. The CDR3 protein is CASSDSETQYF. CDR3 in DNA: TGTGCCAGCAGCGATTCGGAGACCCAGTACTTC.

The DNA of the CDR3 is TGTGCCAGCAGTTACCGAGGGTCCTACGACAGACGAGGCTACACCTTC. Protein: CASSYRGSYDRRGYTF. The J gene is TRBJ1-2, the V gene TRBV6-5; D is perhaps TRBD1 (5 bases). Looked up from germline, CDR1 is MNHEY and CDR2 is SVGAGI. The V end was cut by 2 bases, the J end by 8 bases, with 21 bases between. The CDR3 runs 16 residues.

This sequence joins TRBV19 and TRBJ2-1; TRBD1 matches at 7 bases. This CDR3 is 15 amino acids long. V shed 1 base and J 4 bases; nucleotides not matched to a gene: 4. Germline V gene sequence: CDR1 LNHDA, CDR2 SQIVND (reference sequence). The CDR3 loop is CASSIARGQYNEQFF. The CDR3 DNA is TGTGCCAGTAGTATAGCCCGGGGACAGTACAATGAGCAGTTCTTC.

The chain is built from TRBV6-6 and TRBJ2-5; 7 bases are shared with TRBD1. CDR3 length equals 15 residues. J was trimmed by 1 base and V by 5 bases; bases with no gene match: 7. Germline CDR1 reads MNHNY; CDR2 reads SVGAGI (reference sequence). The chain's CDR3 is CASSTDRALQETQYF. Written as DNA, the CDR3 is TGTGCCAGCAGTACCGACAGGGCCCTCCAAGAGACCCAGTACTTC.